What follows are 24 T cell receptor beta chains derived from one specimen sequenced in a study of identical twins. Using its own MiXCR run on the 5' RACE reads, TCRdb lists one record per CDR3 protein. Among 310,000 or so distinct CDR3 sequences, roughly 9.8% were seen once, and the ten largest hold 6% to 8.5%. The sample was also reused in another study, on yellow fever vaccine responses in identical twins.

The sequenced sample was CD8+ T cells sorted from blood. The source of these receptors is a woman aged 18-29 years in good health.

This clonotype was found many times. The chain links TRBV4-1 to TRBJ2-7; the D is unclear. This CDR3 comprises 18 residues. The germline V and J ends were trimmed by 1 base and 4 bases, with 23 bases remaining between them. CDR1 and CDR2 from the germline V gene are MGHRA and YSYEKL. The CDR3 region is CASSQAPSGGLGIYEQYF. DNA for the CDR3: TGCGCCAGCAGCCAAGCTCCATCTGGTGGGCTAGGTATTTACGAGCAGTACTTC.

This clonotype was picked up a small number of times. V is TRBV7-2 and J is TRBJ2-7; perhaps TRBD2 as D (6 bases). Per the germline V gene, CDR1 is SGHTA and CDR2 is FQGNSA. Trimming removed 6 bases from V and 6 bases from J, with 15 bases in between. The CDR3 contains 13 residues. CDR3: CASRPPGLIEQYF. For the CDR3, the DNA is TGTGCCAGCAGACCCCCGGGACTTATCGAGCAGTACTTC.

This clonotype was observed at least ten times. This chain uses TRBV20-1 with TRBJ2-1; the match to TRBD2 covers 10 bases. V gave up 8 bases and J gave up 8 bases; unmatched junction bases: 15. The V gene's germline CDR1 is DFQATT and CDR2 SNEGSKA (reference sequence). CDR3 length equals 15 residues. CDR3 in DNA: TGCAGTCCTCTACATCAGCGGGAGGGAGTCTATGAGCAGTTCTTC. It codes for CSPLHQREGVYEQFF.

This clonotype was picked up a small number of times. V and J are TRBV20-1 and TRBJ2-5, with TRBD2 identical over 10 bases. Trimming took 0 bases from V and 8 from J; bases not matched to a gene: 18. Germline V CDR1 and CDR2: DFQATT, SNEGSKA (reference sequence). This CDR3 has 18 amino acids. The CDR3 DNA is TGCAGTGCTAGAGATACTACTAGCGGGAATCCATTAATACATACCCAGTACTTC. Its translation is CSARDTTSGNPLIHTQYF.

This chain links TRBV14 with TRBJ2-1; tentative D call: TRBD2 (5 bases). CDR1 and CDR2 from the germline V gene are SGHDN and FVKESK. CDR3 length: 13 residues. Trimming removed 3 bases from V and 14 bases from J, with 17 bases in between. The CDR3 loop reads CASSQSRTGEKFF. The CDR3 coding sequence is TGTGCCAGCAGCCAGTCACGGACTGGGGAGAAGTTCTTC.

The chain employs TRBV29-1 and TRBJ2-7; 10 bases align to TRBD2. The junction had 4 bases not matched to a gene; V was cut back by 5 bases and J by 0 bases. This CDR3 comprises 14 residues. From germline, CDR1 is SQVTM and CDR2 ANQGSEA. The DNA of the CDR3 is TGCAGCGTTTCAGGGACTAGCGACTCCTACGAGCAGTACTTC. This encodes CSVSGTSDSYEQYF.

The chain has TRBV7-9 and TRBJ2-7, with D tentatively TRBD1 (6 bases). The V end was cut by 1 base, the J end by 4 bases, with 14 bases between. Germline CDR1 reads SEHNR; CDR2 reads FQNEAQ (reference sequence). This CDR3 is built from 15 residues. The CDR3 loop is CASSLVVYREYEQYF. CDR3 bases: TGTGCCAGCAGCTTAGTGGTGTACAGGGAATACGAGCAGTACTTC.

This clonotype was recorded at least ten times. The J gene is TRBJ2-7, the V gene TRBV20-1, with 10 bases matching TRBD2. The germline gives CDR1 DFQATT, CDR2 SNEGSKA (reference sequence). Losses at the gene ends were 0 bases for V and 7 bases for J; bases not matched to a gene: 9. The length of the CDR3 is 15 residues. As DNA, the CDR3 is TGCAGTGCTAGAGATATCCAGCGGGAGGGTTGGGAGCAGTACTTC. It specifies CSARDIQREGWEQYF.

The J gene is TRBJ2-1, the V gene TRBV27, with TRBD2 matching 9 bases. Germline V gene data show CDR1 as MNHEY and CDR2 as SMNVEV (reference sequence). The CDR3 covers 15 residues. The trim removed 7 bases at V and 8 bases at J, leaving 12 bases unmatched. The CDR3 protein is CASTPDSGGPDEQFF. The CDR3, as DNA: TGTGCCAGCACCCCCGACAGCGGGGGGCCCGATGAGCAGTTCTTC.

This clonotype was observed at least ten times. The chain employs TRBV9 and TRBJ2-5; no clear D gene. This CDR3 has 12 amino acids. Trimming pared 0 bases from V and 7 bases from J, leaving 7 bases between. CDR1 and CDR2 (germline): SGDLS, YYNGEE. The CDR3 DNA reads TGTGCCAGCAGCGTAGATAGAGGGACCCAGTACTTC. It encodes CASSVDRGTQYF.

The V and J genes are TRBV30 and TRBJ2-7, with TRBD2 as a possible D gene (5 bases). Germline V gene data show CDR1 as GTSNPN and CDR2 as SVGIG (reference sequence). The V and J ends lost 5 bases and 7 bases respectively, with 18 bases between them. This CDR3 has 13 amino acids. The DNA of the CDR3 is TGTGCCTGGGGAAGCGGAACCCGTGGAGAGCAGTACTTC. This codes for CAWGSGTRGEQYF.

There are a few counts of this clonotype. The chain employs TRBV29-1 and TRBJ2-7; 10 bases agree with TRBD1. Germline lookup yields CDR1 SQVTM and CDR2 ANQGSEA. The ends lost 0 bases at V and 2 bases at J; junction bases unmatched: 4. This CDR3 spans 15 amino acids. The CDR3 spells CSVEEIGTGAYEQYF. The CDR3, as DNA: TGCAGCGTTGAAGAAATCGGGACAGGGGCCTACGAGCAGTACTTC.

By proportion, this clonotype is medium-sized. V and J are TRBV6-4 and TRBJ2-1; TRBD2 aligns across 8 bases. CDR1 is MRHNA and CDR2 is SNTAGT in the germline V gene. The CDR3 has 15 amino acids. After removal of 2 bases from V and 7 bases from J, the junction contained 7 bases not matched to a gene. For the CDR3, the DNA is TGTGCCAGCAGTGACCGGGAGGGCGAGGGGAATGAGCAGTTCTTC. As protein: CASSDREGEGNEQFF.

This clonotype was detected a few times. The V gene is TRBV20-1, the J gene TRBJ1-6, with D possibly being TRBD1 (6 bases). The germline gives CDR1 DFQATT, CDR2 SNEGSKA (reference sequence). The CDR3 is 14 residues long. V shed 3 bases and J shed 8 bases, with 14 bases lying between them. This chain's CDR3 is CSARDRQYDSPLHF. CDR3 nucleotides: TGCAGTGCTAGGGACAGACAATACGATTCACCCCTCCACTTT.

This clonotype was observed a handful of times. The rearrangement links TRBV7-4 to TRBJ2-1, with a weak D call TRBD2 (6 bases). V was pared by 5 bases and J by 0 bases, with 14 bases between. The V gene's germline CDR1 is SGHVT and CDR2 SQSDAQ. The CDR3 length is 16 residues. CDR3 in DNA: TGTGCCAGCAGCCATCTGGGGGGTCCCTCCTACAATGAGCAGTTCTTC. Its translation is CASSHLGGPSYNEQFF. Full variable domain (remainder filled in from reference TRBV7-4 and TRBJ2-1): GAGVSQSPRYKVAKRGRDVALRCDSISGHVTLYWYRQTLGQGSEVLTYSQSDAQRDKSGRPSGRFSAERPERSVSTLKIQRTEQGDSAVYLCASSHLGGPSYNEQFFGPGTRLTVL.

This clonotype was detected many times. The chain is built from TRBV12-3 or TRBV12-4 and TRBJ2-5, with unresolved D. V was pared by 2 bases and J by 2 bases, with 12 bases between. This CDR3 has 15 amino acids. DNA for the CDR3: TGTGCCAGCAGTTTAAGCCCATCAGTGCAAGAGACCCAGTACTTC. Translation: CASSLSPSVQETQYF.

The CDR3 DNA reads as TGTGCCAGCAGCGGCGTCCGAGGACAGGGGGCGGGGGGGCCTACAGATACGCAGTATTTT. Translating it yields CASSGVRGQGAGGPTDTQYF. V and J are TRBV9 and TRBJ2-3; 11 bases align to TRBD1. The CDR3 loop spans 20 amino acids. The ends lost 3 bases at V and 3 bases at J; junction bases unmatched: 18. Germline CDR1 is SGDLS and CDR2 is YYNGEE. Based on the CDR3 plus reference TRBV9 and TRBJ2-3, the full variable domain is DSGVTQTPKHLITATGQRVTLRCSPRSGDLSVYWYQQSLDQGLQFLIQYYNGEERAKGNILERFSAQQFPDLHSELNLSSLELGDSALYFCASSGVRGQGAGGPTDTQYFGPGTRLTVL.

This chain connects TRBV11-2 to TRBJ2-3; possibly TRBD2 for D (5 bases). The V gene lost 8 bases and the J gene lost 2 bases, with 17 bases spanning the gap. The CDR3 consists of 15 residues. Germline CDR1 reads SGHAT; CDR2 reads FQNNGV. The CDR3 sequence is CASVGWESFTDTQYF. The DNA for the CDR3 is TGTGCCAGCGTCGGGTGGGAGTCCTTCACAGATACGCAGTATTTT.

This clonotype came up many times. The V call is TRBV9, the J call TRBJ1-2, with a weak D call TRBD1 (5 bases). Germline loops: CDR1 SGDLS, CDR2 YYNGEE. Trimming took off 3 bases at V and 6 bases at J, with 6 bases between the two ends. The CDR3 has 11 amino acids. The CDR3 DNA sequence: TGTGCCAGCAGCGCCAGGGATGGCTACACCTTC. This codes for CASSARDGYTF.

The chain uses TRBV27 and TRBJ2-7; no reliable D call. Germline values: CDR1 MNHEY, CDR2 SMNVEV (reference sequence). The CDR3 runs 12 residues. Trimming stripped 6 bases from V and 6 bases from J, with 12 bases between. CDR3 in DNA: TGTGCCAGCAGGGGCCTAGGGTTCGAGCAGTACTTC. Amino acids: CASRGLGFEQYF.

In its sample, this clonotype was seen a few times. The chain combines TRBV7-8 with TRBJ2-3; 10 nucleotides line up with TRBD2. V trimming: 5 bases; J trimming: 3 bases; junction bases outside the gene matches: 11. The germline V gene encodes CDR1 SGHVS and CDR2 FQNEAQ. The CDR3 sequence is 17 residues long. The DNA of the CDR3 is TGTGCCAGCAGCCCGAGACTAGCGGGCGTCATTACAGATACGCAGTATTTT. This sequence encodes CASSPRLAGVITDTQYF.

This clonotype was seen ten or more times. V gene TRBV4-1 combines with J gene TRBJ2-7; a possible D gene is TRBD2 (6 bases). The length of the CDR3 is 14 residues. CDR1 is MGHRA, CDR2 YSYEKL, per germline. With 1 base removed from V and 2 bases from J, the gap between germline ends came to 9 bases. The CDR3 region is CASSQVAGPYEQYF. CDR3 DNA: TGCGCCAGCAGCCAAGTCGCGGGGCCCTACGAGCAGTACTTC.

This clonotype was observed at least ten times. The rearrangement uses TRBV6-1 and TRBJ2-1, with a possible D match to TRBD1 (6 bases). The CDR3 is 16 residues long. The germline V gene has CDR1 MNHNS and CDR2 SASEGT. Trimming left V 2 bases short and J 3 bases short, with 14 bases between. The CDR3 protein is CASSELRGTHYNEQFF. The CDR3 bases are TGTGCCAGCAGTGAACTGAGGGGGACCCACTACAATGAGCAGTTCTTC.

The J gene is TRBJ2-3, the V gene TRBV7-9, with unresolved D. The CDR3 is 14 residues long. The V end was cut by 7 bases, the J end by 2 bases, with 13 bases between. Germline assignment: CDR1 SEHNR and CDR2 FQNEAQ (reference sequence). CDR3 in DNA: TGTGCCAGCACCAAACCCGCCGACACAGATACGCAGTATTTT. This encodes CASTKPADTDTQYF.